This T cell receptor beta chain was captured in a study of blood T cells in healthy people across ages. Sample-barcoded 5' priming and a J-beta primer mix drove a second PCR of about 7 to 12 cycles. Every cDNA was tagged by a template-switch adaptor with 12 random nucleotides. TCRdb itself ran the 5' RACE reads through MiXCR, one entry per CDR3 protein. The profile covers approximately 960,000 distinct CDR3 sequences, with almost 30% appearing a single time and roughly 10% taken by the ten largest. CDR3 length: 13 amino acids. Per germline, CDR1 LGHDT and CDR2 YNNKEL (reference sequence). V was pared by 1 base and J by 13 bases, with 14 bases between. A few counts support this clonotype. The same specimen was also included in a second study, on T cells of mothers and their children. That work adds: At about 1.6 ug per 15 ul, all of the extracted RNA went into cDNA synthesis. Researchers found no T cell clones that were persistent and microchimeric.

Material for sequencing was blood. This TCR derives from a middle-aged woman in good health. The V and J genes are TRBV3-1 and TRBJ2-4; possibly TRBD1 or TRBD2 for D (5 bases each). The chain's CDR3 is CASSQADVGEQYF. The CDR3 coding sequence is TGTGCCAGCAGCCAAGCCGACGTAGGGGAGCAGTACTTC.